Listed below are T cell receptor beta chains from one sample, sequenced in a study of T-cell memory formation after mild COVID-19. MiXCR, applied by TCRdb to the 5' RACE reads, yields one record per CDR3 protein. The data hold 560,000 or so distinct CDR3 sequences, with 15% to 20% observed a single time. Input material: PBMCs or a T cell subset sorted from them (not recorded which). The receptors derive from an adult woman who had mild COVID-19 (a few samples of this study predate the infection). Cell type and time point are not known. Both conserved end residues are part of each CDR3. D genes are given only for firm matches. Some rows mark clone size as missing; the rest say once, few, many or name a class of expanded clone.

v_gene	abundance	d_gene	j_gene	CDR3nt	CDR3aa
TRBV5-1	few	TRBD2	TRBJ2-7	TGCGCCAGCAGCCACGGACTAGCGGGGGGTCCCCTCCACGAGCAGTACTTC	CASSHGLAGGPLHEQYF
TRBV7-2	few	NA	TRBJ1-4	TGTGCCAGCAGCTTAGTCTGGGGCTCAACTAATGAAAAACTGTTTTTT	CASSLVWGSTNEKLFF
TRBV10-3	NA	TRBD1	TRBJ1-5	TGTGCCATCAGTTATACAGGGGATGCTCAGCCCCAGCATTTT	CAISYTGDAQPQHF
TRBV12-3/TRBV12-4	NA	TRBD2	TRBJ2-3	TGTGCCAGCACCCTTTGGAGGCTAGCGGGGGAAGCTAGCACAGATACGCAGTATTTT	CASTLWRLAGEASTDTQYF
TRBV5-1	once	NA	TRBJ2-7	TGCGCCAGCAGCTTAGATACGAACGAGCAGTACTTC	CASSLDTNEQYF
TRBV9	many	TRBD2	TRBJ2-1	TGTGCCAGCAGCCCCCAAGAGCCGGGACTAGTCGGGGAGCAGTTCTTC	CASSPQEPGLVGEQFF
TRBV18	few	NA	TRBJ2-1	TGTGCCAGCTCACCACCAGTAGGTACGACTGAGCAGTTCTTC	CASSPPVGTTEQFF
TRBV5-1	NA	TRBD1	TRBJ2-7	TGCGCCAGCAGCATAGGACAGGGGCCCTCCTACGAGCAGTACTTC	CASSIGQGPSYEQYF
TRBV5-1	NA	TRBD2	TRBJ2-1	TGCGCCAGCAGCTTACTAGCGGGAGAAGACAATGAGCAGTTCTTC	CASSLLAGEDNEQFF
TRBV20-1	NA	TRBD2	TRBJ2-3	TGCAGTGCTAGAGATAGACTAGCGGGGGCCACAGATACGCAGTATTTT	CSARDRLAGATDTQYF
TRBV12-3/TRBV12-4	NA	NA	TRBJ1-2	TGTGCCAGCAGTTTCGGGTTCCGGGATAAAGCGGGTGGCTACACCTTC	CASSFGFRDKAGGYTF
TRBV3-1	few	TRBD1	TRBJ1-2	TGTGCCAGCAGCTCCTCGGGACAGCAACATGGCTACACCTTC	CASSSSGQQHGYTF
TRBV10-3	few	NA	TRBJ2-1	TGTGCCATCAGTGACCCGGGTGAAATGGGAAATGAGCAGTTCTTC	CAISDPGEMGNEQFF
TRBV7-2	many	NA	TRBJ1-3	TGTGCCAGCAGTGATACCGGGACGACAGGAAACACCATATATTTT	CASSDTGTTGNTIYF
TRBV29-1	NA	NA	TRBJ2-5	TGCAGCGTTGTAGGCGGAGGACAAGAGACCCAGTACTTC	CSVVGGGQETQYF
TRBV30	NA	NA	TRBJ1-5	TGTGCCTGGAGTGGTCAGTATAGGAATCAGCCCCAGCATTTT	CAWSGQYRNQPQHF
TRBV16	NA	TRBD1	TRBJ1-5	TGTGCCAGCAGCGCACCGGGACAGGGTTATAGCAATCAGCCCCAGCATTTT	CASSAPGQGYSNQPQHF
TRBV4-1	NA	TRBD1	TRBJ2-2	TGCGCCAGCAGCCGAGGGACAGGGGGTACCGGGGAGCTGTTTTTT	CASSRGTGGTGELFF
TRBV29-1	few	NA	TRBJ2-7	TGCAGCGTCATCGCCGACTACGAGCAGTACTTC	CSVIADYEQYF
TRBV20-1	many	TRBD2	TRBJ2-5	TGCAGTGCTAGAGACCCGACTAGCGGTTCTGGGACCCAGTACTTC	CSARDPTSGSGTQYF
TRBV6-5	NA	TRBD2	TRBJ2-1	TGTGCCAGCAGTTACGGAGGCAGGGCAGTAGCGGGAGGGCCCAATGAGCAGTTCTTC	CASSYGGRAVAGGPNEQFF
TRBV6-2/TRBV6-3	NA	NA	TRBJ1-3	TGTGCCAGCAGTCTCACCCACCGCTCTGGAAACACCATATATTTT	CASSLTHRSGNTIYF
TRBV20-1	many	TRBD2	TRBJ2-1	TGCAGTGCTAGACGACCGGGACTAGTTGTGGGCAATGAGCAGTTCTTC	CSARRPGLVVGNEQFF
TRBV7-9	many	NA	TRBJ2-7	TGTGCCAGCAGCCCCGGACAGCTCTACGAGCAGTACTTC	CASSPGQLYEQYF
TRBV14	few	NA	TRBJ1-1	TGTGCCAGCAGCCAAGGTGAGACAGGCGGCCCTGAAGCTTTCTTT	CASSQGETGGPEAFF
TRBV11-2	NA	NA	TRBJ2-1	TGTGCCAGCAGCTTGAGTGGCTCCCTCATGGATGAGCAGTTCTTC	CASSLSGSLMDEQFF
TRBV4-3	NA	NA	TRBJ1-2	TGCGCCAGCAGCCAAGATCCAGGGCTGCGGGGCTACACCTTC	CASSQDPGLRGYTF
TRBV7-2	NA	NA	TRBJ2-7	TGTGCCAGCAGCTCCGCGTTCGGGGCCTACGAGCAGTACTTC	CASSSAFGAYEQYF
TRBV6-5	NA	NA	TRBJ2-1	TGTGCCAGCAGTGCACGGGGGAGCTCCTACAATGAGCAGTTCTTC	CASSARGSSYNEQFF
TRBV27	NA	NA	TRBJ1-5	TGTGCCAGCAGTTTCAACCCTTATCAGCCCCAGCATTTT	CASSFNPYQPQHF
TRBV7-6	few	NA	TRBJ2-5	TGTGCCAGCAGCAACCCAGACTACCAAGAGACCCAGTACTTC	CASSNPDYQETQYF
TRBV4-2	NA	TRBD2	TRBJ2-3	TGTGCCAGCAGCCTCTATAGCGGGAGTACCACAGATACGCAGTATTTT	CASSLYSGSTTDTQYF
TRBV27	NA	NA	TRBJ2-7	TGTGCCGCTCAACCTAGCTTTGGGTCCTACGAGCAGTACTTC	CAAQPSFGSYEQYF
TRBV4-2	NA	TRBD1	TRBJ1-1	TGTGCCAGCAGCAGTCAGGGGGCGTGGACTGAAGCTTTCTTT	CASSSQGAWTEAFF
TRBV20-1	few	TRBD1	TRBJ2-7	TGCAGTGCTAGGCAACAGGGGGATCTCGCCTACGAGCAGTACTTC	CSARQQGDLAYEQYF
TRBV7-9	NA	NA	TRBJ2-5	TGTGCCAGCAGCCCCCCCGTTATCGCGGTGGAGACCCAGTACTTC	CASSPPVIAVETQYF
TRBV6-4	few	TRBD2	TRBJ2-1	TGTGCCAGCAGCCCCGGACTAGCGGGGGGCTCTACGCCCTACAATGAGCAGTTCTTC	CASSPGLAGGSTPYNEQFF
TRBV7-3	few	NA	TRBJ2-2	TGTGCCAGCAGCTTATTCGGGGTGCACACCGGGGAGCTGTTTTTT	CASSLFGVHTGELFF
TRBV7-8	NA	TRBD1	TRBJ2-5	TGTGCCAGCAGCTTATATTCGAGGGGGCTTAGACCCCGCTTCCAAGAGACCCAGTACTTC	CASSLYSRGLRPRFQETQYF